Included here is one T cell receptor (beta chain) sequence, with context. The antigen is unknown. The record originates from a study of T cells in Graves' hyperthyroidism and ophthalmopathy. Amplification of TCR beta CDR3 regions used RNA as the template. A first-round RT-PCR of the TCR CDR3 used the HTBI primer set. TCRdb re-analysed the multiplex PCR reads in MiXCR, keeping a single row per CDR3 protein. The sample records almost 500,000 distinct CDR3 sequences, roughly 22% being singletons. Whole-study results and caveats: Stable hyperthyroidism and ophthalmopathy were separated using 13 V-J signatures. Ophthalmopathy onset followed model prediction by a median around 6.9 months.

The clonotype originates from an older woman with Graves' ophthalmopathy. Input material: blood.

The CDR3 loop reads CSAPGADYGYTF. The CDR3 DNA reads TGCAGTGCCCCCGGGGCTGACTATGGCTACACCTTC. The chain links TRBV20-1 to TRBJ1-2, with D possibly TRBD1 on 5 matching bases. The CDR3 runs 12 residues. V was cut by 6 bases and J by 3 bases, with 11 bases left in between. Germline loops: CDR1 DFQATT, CDR2 SNEGSKA (reference sequence).